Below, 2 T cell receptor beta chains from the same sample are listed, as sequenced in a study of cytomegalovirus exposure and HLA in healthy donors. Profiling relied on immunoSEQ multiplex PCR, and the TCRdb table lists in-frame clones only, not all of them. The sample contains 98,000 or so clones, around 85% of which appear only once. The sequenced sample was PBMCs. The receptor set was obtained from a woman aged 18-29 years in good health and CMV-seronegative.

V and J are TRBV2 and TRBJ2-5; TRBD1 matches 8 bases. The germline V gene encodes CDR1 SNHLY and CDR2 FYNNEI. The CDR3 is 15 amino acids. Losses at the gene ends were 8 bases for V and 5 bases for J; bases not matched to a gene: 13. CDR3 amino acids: CASHLQGAGGETQYF. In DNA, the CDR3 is TGTGCCAGCCACCTGCAGGGGGCCGGGGGTGAGACCCAGTACTTC.

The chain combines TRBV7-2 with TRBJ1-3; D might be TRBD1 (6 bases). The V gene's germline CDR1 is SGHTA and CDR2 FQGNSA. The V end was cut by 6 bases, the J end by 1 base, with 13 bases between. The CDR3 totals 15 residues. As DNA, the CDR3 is TGTGCCAGCAGACAACAGGGCGCTTCTGGAAACACCATATATTTT. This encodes CASRQQGASGNTIYF.